The subject of this entry is one T cell receptor (beta chain). Its specificity is not known. The CDR3 spans 14 residues. V lost 5 bases, J lost 0 bases, and 11 bases lay in between. Germline CDR1 reads LNHDA; CDR2 reads SQIVND (reference sequence). TCRdb re-called the PCR reads through MiXCR, storing one row per CDR3 protein. The repertoire holds 15,000 to 20,000 distinct CDR3 sequences, with about a fifth as singletons. These data come from a study of molecular identifiers for immune sequencing clone quantification. Whole-study findings and limits: Jurkat TCR RNA spiked in from one cell reportedly remained identifiable amid about a million naive cells. Clones above 20 RNA copies held over 98% of effector molecules, under 1% in naive cells. Sharing of a barcode by identical TCR molecules could cause highly expanded clone sizes to be underestimated.

The receptor comes from a human donor in good health. Some libraries in this study had Jurkat cell RNA spiked in. The sample was naive CD8+ T cells from blood, with Jurkat cell RNA spiked in. Regarding subset: FACS-sorted CD8+CD4-CCR7+CD45RA+ naive T cells. The V call is TRBV19, the J call TRBJ2-7; D not resolved. CDR3 protein: CASSFAESSYEQYF. CDR3 nucleotide sequence: TGTGCCAGTAGTTTCGCGGAGAGCTCCTACGAGCAGTACTTC.